This TCR beta chain was captured in a study of human T cells and chemical hapten exposure. Points from the study as a whole: No change in TCRs above 1 in 1000 frequency was produced by DPC sensitization.

Time point described: healthy volunteer bleed at 2 weeks. It was unfractionated whole blood from which total RNA was extracted. Concerning this clonotype: No antigen is known for it.

Library preparation tagged each individual cDNA molecule with a unique molecular identifier. Study processing details: Per sample, the median was 95,638 TCRs, with values from approximately 25,000 to 650,000. TCRdb re-called the RACE reads through MiXCR, storing one row per CDR3 protein. Clone size and V and J calls follow TCRdb, not the original study. The data show roughly 100,000 distinct CDR3 sequences, with about 8.7% seen just once and around 3% held by the top ten. The sample consisted of whole blood. This receptor was obtained from a female donor in good health. Some clones in this sample may be carry-over from other donors' samples.

CDR3 residues: CSGTGVGAAETQYF. CDR3 coding DNA: TGCAGCGGAACAGGGGTTGGGGCGGCGGAGACCCAGTACTTC. The chain links TRBV29-1 to TRBJ2-5; 7 bases map to TRBD1. V gave up 7 bases and J gave up 5 bases; unmatched junction bases: 13. CDR1 and CDR2 (germline): SQVTM, ANQGSEA. The CDR3 covers 14 residues.